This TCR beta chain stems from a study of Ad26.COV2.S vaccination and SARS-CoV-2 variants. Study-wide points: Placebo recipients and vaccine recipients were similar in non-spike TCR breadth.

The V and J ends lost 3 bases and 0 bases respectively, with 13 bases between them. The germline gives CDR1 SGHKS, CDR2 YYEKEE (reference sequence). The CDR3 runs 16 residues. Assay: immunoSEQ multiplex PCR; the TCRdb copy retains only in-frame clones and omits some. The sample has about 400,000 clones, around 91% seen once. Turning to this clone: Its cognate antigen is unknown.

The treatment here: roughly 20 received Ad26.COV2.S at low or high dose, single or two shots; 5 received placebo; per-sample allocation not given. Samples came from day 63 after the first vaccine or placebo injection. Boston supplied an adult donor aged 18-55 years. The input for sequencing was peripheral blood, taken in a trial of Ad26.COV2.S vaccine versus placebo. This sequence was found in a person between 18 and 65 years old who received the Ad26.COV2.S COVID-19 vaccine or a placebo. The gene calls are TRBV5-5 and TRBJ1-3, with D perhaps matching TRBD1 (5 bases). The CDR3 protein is CASSWGDGRSGNTIYF. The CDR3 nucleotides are TGTGCCAGCAGCTGGGGGGACGGCCGCTCTGGAAACACCATATATTTT.